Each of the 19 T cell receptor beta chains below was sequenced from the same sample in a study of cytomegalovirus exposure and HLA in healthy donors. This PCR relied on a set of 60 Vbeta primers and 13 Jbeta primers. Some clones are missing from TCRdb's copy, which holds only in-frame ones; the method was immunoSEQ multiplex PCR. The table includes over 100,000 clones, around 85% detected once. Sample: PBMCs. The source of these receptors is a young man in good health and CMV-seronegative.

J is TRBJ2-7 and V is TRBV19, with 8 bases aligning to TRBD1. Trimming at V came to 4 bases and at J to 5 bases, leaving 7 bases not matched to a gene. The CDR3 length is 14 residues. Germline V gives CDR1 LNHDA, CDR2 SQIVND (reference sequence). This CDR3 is CASSTDGQGHEQYF. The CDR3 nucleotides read TGTGCCAGTAGTACCGATGGACAGGGCCACGAGCAGTACTTC.

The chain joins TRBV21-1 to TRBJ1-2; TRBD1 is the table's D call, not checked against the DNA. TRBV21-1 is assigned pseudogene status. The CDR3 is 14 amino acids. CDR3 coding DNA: TGTGCCAGCAGCCGCTCACCCAGGGGCTATGGCTACACCTTC. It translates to CASSRSPRGYGYTF.

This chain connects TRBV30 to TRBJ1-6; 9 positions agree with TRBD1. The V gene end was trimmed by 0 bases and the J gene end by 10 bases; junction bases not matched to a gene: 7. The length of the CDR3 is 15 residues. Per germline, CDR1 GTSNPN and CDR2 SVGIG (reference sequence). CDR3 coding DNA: TGTGCCTGGAGTGTTCCGGGACAGGGAAACTCACCCCTCCACTTT. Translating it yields CAWSVPGQGNSPLHF.

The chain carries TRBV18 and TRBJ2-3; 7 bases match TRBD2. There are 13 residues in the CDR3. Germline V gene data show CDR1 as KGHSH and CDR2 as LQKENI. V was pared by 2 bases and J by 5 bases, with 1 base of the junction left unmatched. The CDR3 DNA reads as TGTGCCAGCTCACCAGGCGGGGGAGATACGCAGTATTTT. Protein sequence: CASSPGGGDTQYF.

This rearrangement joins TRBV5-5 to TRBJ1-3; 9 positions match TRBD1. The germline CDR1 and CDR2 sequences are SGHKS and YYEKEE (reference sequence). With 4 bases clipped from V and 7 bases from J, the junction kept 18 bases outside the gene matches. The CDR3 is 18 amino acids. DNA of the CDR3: TGTGCCAGCAGCCAAACTCACCGGGACAGGGTTATCGTCAACACCATATATTTT. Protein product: CASSQTHRDRVIVNTIYF. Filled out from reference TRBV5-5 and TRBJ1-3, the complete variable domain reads DAGVTQSPTHLIKTRGQQVTLRCSPISGHKSVSWYQQVLGQGPQFIFQYYEKEERGRGNFPDRFSARQFPNYSSELNVNALLLGDSALYLCASSQTHRDRVIVNTIYFGEGSWLTVV.

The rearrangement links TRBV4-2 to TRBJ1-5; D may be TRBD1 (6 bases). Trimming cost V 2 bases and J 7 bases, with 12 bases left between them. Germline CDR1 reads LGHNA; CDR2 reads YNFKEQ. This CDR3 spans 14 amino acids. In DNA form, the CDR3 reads TGTGCCAGCAGCCAATTGGAAGGGGGACAGCCCCAGCATTTT. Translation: CASSQLEGGQPQHF.

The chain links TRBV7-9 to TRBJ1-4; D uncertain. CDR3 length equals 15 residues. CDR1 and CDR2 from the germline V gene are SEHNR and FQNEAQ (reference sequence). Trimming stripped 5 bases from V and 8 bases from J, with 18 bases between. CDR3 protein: CASSGAAPAREKLFF. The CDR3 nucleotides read TGTGCCAGCAGCGGAGCGGCACCCGCAAGGGAAAAACTGTTTTTT.

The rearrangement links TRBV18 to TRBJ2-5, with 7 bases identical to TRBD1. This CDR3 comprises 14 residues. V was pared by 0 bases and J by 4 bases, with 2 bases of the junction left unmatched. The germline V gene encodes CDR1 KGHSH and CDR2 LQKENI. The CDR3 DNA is TGTGCCAGCTCACCACCGACAGGGCGAGAGACCCAGTACTTC. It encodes CASSPPTGRETQYF.

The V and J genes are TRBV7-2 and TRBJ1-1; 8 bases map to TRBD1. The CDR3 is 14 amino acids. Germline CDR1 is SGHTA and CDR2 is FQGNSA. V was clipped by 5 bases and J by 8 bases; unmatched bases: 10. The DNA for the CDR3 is TGTGCCAGCAGCCTTCTACAGACAGGGGTGGAAGCTTTCTTT. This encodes CASSLLQTGVEAFF.

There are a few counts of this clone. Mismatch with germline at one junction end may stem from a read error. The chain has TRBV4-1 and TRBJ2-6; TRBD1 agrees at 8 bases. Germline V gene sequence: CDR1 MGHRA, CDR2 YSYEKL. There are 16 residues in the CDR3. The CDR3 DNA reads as TGTGCCAGCAGCCAAGACAGGGGCTCTGGGGCCAACGTCCTGACTTTC. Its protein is CASSQDRGSGANVLTF.

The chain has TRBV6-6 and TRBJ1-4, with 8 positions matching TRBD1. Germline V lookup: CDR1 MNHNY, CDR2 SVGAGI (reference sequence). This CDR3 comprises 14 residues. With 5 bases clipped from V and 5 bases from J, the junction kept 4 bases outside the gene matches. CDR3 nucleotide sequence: TGTGCCAGCAGTCAGGGGGCACCAAATGAAAAACTGTTTTTT. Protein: CASSQGAPNEKLFF.

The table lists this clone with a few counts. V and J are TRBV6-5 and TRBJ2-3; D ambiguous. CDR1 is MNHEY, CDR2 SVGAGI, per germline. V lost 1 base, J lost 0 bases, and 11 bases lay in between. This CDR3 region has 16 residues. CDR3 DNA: TGTGCCAGCAGTTACTTGAGATACCCTAGCACAGATACGCAGTATTTT. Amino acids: CASSYLRYPSTDTQYF.

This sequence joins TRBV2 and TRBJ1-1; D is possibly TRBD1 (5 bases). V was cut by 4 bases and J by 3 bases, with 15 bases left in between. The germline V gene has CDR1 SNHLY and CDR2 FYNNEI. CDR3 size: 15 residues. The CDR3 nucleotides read TGTGCCAGCAGTGGTGCAGGGTTATGGGACACTGAAGCTTTCTTT. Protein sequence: CASSGAGLWDTEAFF. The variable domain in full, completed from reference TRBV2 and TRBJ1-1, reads EPEVTQTPSHQVTQMGQEVILRCVPISNHLYFYWYRQILGQKVEFLVSFYNNEISEKSEIFDDQFSVERPDGSNFTLKIRSTKLEDSAMYFCASSGAGLWDTEAFFGQGTRLTVV.

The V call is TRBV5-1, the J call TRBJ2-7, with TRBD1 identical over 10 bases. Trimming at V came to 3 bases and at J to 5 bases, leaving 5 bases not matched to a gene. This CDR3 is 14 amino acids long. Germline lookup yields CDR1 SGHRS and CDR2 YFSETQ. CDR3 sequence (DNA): TGCGCCAGCAGCTGGGGACAGGGGCGCGACGAGCAGTACTTC. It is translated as CASSWGQGRDEQYF.

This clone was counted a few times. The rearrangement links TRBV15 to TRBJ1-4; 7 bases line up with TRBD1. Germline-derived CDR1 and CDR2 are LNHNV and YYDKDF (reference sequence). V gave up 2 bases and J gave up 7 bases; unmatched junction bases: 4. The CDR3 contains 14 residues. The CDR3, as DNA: TGTGCCACCAGCAGAAGGGGGCTTGGTGAAAAACTGTTTTTT. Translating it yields CATSRRGLGEKLFF.

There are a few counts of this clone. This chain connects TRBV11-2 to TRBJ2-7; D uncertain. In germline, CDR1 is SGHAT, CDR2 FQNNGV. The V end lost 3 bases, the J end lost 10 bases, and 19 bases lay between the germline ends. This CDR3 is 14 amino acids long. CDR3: CASSFGVGVFEQYF. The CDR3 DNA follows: TGTGCCAGCAGCTTCGGCGTGGGCGTCTTTGAACAGTACTTC.

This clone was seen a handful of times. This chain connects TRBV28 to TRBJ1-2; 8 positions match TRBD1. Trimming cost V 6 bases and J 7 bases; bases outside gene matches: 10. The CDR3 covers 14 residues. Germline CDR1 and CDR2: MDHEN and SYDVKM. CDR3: CASSSGQGIGGYTF. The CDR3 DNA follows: TGTGCCAGCAGCTCCGGACAGGGTATTGGTGGCTACACCTTC.

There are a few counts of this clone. In DNA, the CDR3 is TGTGCCAGCAGCGTAGTTCCTAGCGGTAACACAGATACGCAGTATTTT. Encoded protein: CASSVVPSGNTDTQYF. V usage is TRBV9 and J usage is TRBJ2-3; 7 bases are shared with TRBD2. The CDR3 runs 16 residues. CDR1 and CDR2 (germline): SGDLS, YYNGEE. The ends lost 0 bases at V and 2 bases at J; junction bases unmatched: 6.

The CDR3 region has the DNA TGTGCCAGCGGACTAGCGCATACCTACAATGAGCAGTTCTTC. Its translation is CASGLAHTYNEQFF. The gene calls are TRBV28 and TRBJ2-1, with 9 bases matching TRBD2. The CDR3 extends over 14 amino acids. V dropped 8 bases and J dropped 2; count of bases not matched to a gene: 4. Germline loops: CDR1 MDHEN, CDR2 SYDVKM.